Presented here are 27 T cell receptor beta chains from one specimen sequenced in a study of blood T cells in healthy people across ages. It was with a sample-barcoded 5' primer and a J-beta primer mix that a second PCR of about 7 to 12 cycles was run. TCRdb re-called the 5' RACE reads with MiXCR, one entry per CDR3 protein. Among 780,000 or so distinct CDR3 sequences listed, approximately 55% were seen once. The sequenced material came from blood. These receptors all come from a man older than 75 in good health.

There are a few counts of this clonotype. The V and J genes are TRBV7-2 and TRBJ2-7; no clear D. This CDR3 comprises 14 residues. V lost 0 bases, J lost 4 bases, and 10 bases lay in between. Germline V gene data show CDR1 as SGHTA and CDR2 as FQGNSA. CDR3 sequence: CASSLAPSEYEQYF. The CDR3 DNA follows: TGTGCCAGCAGCTTAGCGCCCTCTGAATACGAGCAGTACTTC.

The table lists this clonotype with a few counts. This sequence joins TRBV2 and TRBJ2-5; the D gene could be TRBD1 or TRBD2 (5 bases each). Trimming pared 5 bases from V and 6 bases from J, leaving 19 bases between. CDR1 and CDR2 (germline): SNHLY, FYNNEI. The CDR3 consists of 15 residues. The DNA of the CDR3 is TGTGCCAGCAGTACCCGGGACCAAGGGCAACAGACCCAGTACTTC. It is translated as CASSTRDQGQQTQYF.

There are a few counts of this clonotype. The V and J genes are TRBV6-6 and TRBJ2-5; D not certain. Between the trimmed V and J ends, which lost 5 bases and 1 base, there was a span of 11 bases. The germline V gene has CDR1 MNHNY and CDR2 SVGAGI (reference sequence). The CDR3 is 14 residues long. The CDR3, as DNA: TGTGCCAGCAGTCGCGCGTCTGCCCAAGAGACCCAGTACTTC. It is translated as CASSRASAQETQYF.

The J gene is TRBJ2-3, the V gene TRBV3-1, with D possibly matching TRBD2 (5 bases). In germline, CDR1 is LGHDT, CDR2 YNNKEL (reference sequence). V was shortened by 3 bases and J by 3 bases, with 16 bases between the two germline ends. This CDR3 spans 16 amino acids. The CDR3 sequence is CASSHGLGGLTDTQYF. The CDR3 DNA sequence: TGTGCCAGCAGCCATGGACTCGGCGGATTAACAGATACGCAGTATTTT.

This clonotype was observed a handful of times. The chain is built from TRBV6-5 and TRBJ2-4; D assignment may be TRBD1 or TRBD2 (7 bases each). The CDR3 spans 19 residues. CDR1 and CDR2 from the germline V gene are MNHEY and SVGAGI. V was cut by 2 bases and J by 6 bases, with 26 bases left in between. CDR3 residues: CASSYRGGMGQTHGNIQYF. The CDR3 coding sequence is TGTGCCAGCAGTTACAGGGGGGGAATGGGACAGACCCACGGAAACATTCAGTACTTC.

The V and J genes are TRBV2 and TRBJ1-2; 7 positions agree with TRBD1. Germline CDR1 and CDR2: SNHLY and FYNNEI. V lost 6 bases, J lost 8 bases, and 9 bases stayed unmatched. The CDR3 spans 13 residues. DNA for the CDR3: TGTGCCAGCAGGGTAGACAGGGATCAAGGCTACACCTTC. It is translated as CASRVDRDQGYTF.

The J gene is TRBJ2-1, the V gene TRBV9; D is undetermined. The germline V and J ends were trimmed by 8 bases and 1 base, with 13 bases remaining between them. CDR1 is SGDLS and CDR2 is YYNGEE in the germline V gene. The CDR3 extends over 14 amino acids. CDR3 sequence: CASQQGRSYNEQFF. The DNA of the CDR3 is TGTGCCAGTCAACAAGGCAGGTCCTACAATGAGCAGTTCTTC.

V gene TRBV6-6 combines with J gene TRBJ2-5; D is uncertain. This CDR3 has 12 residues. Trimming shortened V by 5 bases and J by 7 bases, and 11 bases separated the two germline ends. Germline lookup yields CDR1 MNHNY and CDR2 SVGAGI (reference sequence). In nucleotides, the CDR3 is TGTGCCAGCAGTGACAAAGTGGGGACCCAGTACTTC. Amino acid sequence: CASSDKVGTQYF.

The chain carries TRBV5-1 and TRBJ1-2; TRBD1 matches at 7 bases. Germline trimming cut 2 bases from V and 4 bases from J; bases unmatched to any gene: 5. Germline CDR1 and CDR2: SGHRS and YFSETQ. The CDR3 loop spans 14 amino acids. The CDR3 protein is CASSLLTGPYGYTF. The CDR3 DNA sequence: TGCGCCAGCAGCTTACTGACAGGGCCCTATGGCTACACCTTC.

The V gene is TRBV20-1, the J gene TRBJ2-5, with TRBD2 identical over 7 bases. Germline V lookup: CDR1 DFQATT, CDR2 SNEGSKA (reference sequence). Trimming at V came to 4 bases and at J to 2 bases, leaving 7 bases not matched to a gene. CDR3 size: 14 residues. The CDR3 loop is CSATPSGQQETQYF. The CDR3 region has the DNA TGCAGTGCTACGCCTAGCGGCCAACAAGAGACCCAGTACTTC.

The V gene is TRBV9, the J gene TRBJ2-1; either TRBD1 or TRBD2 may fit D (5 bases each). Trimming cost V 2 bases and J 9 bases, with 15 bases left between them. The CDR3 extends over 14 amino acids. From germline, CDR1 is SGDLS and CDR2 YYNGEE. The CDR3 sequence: CASSVQTSQGEQFF. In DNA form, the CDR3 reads TGTGCCAGCAGCGTTCAAACTAGTCAGGGTGAGCAGTTCTTC.

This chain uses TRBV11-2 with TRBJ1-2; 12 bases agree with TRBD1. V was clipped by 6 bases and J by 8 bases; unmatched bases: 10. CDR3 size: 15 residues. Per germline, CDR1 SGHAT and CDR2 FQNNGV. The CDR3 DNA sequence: TGTGCCAGCAGAGGCCCGGGACAGGGGGCGGAGGGCTACACCTTC. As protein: CASRGPGQGAEGYTF.

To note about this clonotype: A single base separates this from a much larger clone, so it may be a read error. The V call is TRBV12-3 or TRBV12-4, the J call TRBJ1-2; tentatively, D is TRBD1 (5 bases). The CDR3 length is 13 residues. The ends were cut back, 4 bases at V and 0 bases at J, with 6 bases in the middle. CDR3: CASSWGANYGYTF. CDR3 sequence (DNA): TGTGCCAGCAGTTGGGGGGCTAACTATGGCTACACCTTC.

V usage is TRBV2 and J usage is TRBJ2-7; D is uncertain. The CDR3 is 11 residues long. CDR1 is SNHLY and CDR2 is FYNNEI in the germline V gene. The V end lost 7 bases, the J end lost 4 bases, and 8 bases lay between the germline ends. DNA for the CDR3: TGTGCCAGCAAACGCTCTTACGAGCAGTACTTC. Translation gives CASKRSYEQYF.

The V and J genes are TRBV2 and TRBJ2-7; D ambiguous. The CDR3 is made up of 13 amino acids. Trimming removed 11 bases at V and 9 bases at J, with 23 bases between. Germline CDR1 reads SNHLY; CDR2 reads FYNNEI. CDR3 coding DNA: TGTGCCGGATCGACCGTGGCACTTTCTGTGCAGTACTTC. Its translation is CAGSTVALSVQYF.

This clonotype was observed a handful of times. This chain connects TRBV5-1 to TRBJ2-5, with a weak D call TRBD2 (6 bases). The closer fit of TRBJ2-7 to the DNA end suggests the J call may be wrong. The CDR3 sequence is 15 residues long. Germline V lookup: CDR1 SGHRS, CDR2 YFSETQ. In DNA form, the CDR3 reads TGCGCCAGCAGCCACGGAGGGAACCTAGGGCACGAGCAGTACTTC. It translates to CASSHGGNLGHEQYF.

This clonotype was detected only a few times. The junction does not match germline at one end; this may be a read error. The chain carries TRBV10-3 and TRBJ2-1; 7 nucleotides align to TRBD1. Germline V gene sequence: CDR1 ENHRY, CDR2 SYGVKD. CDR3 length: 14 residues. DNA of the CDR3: TGTGCCATCAGGGACAGGCTCCTAAACAATGAGCAGTACTTT. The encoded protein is CAIRDRLLNNEQYF.

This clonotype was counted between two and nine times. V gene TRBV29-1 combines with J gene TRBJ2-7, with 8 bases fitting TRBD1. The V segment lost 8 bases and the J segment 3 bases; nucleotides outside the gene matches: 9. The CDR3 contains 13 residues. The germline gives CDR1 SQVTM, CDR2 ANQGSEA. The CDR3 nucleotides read TGCAGCTTCTCCGGAGACAGGGGCTACGAGCAGTACTTC. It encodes CSFSGDRGYEQYF.

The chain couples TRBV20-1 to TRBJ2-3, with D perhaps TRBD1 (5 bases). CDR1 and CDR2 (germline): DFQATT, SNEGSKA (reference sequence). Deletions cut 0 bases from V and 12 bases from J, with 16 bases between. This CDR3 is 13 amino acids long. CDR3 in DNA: TGCAGTGCTAGAGATAATTCAAGGGGTACCCAGTATTTT. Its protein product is CSARDNSRGTQYF.

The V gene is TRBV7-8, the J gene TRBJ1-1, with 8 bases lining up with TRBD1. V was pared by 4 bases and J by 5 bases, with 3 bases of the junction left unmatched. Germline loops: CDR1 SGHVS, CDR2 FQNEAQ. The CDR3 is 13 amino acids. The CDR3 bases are TGTGCCAGCAGCTCCAGGGGGCAAACTGAAGCTTTCTTT. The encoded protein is CASSSRGQTEAFF.

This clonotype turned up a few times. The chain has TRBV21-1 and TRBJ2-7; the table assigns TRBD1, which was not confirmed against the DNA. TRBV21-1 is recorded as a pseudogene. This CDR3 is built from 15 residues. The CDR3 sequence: CASSKGTGRPYEQYF. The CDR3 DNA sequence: TGTGCCAGCAGCAAAGGAACAGGGCGTCCCTACGAGCAGTACTTC.

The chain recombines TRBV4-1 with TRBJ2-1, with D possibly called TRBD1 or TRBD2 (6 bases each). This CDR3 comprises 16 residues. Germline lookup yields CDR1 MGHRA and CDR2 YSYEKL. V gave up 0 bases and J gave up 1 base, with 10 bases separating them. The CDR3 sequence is CASSQDRGGSYNEQFF. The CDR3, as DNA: TGCGCCAGCAGCCAAGATCGAGGGGGGTCCTACAATGAGCAGTTCTTC.

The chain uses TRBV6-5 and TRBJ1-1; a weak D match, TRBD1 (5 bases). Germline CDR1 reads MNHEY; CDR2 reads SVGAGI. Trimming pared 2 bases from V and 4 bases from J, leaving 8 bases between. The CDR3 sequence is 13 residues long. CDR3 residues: CASSYGTITEAFF. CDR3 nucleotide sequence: TGTGCCAGCAGTTACGGGACGATCACTGAAGCTTTCTTT.

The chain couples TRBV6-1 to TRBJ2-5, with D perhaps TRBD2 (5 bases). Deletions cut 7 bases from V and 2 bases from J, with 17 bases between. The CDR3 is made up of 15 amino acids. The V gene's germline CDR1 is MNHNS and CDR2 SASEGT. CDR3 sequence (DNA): TGTGCCAGCACCCTTGGACTCGCCATGCAAGAGACCCAGTACTTC. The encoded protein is CASTLGLAMQETQYF.

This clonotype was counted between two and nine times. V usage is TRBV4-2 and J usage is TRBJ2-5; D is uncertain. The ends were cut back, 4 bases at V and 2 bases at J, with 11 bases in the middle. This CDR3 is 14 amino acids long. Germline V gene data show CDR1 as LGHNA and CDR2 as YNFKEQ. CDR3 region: CASSLVQRQETQYF. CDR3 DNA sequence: TGTGCCAGCAGCCTCGTCCAGCGTCAAGAGACCCAGTACTTC.

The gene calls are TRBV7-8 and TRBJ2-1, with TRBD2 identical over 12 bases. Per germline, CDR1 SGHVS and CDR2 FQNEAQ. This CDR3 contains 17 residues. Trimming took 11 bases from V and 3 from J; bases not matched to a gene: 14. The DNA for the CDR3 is TGTGCCGGACAAGGACTAGCGGGAATGGTTCTCTACAATGAGCAGTTCTTC. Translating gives CAGQGLAGMVLYNEQFF. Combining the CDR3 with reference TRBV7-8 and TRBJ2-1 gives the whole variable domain GAGVSQSPRYKVAKRGQDVALRCDPISGHVSLFWYQQALGQGPEFLTYFQNEAQLDKSGLPSDRFFAERPEGSVSTLKIQRTQQEDSAVYLCAGQGLAGMVLYNEQFFGPGTRLTVL.

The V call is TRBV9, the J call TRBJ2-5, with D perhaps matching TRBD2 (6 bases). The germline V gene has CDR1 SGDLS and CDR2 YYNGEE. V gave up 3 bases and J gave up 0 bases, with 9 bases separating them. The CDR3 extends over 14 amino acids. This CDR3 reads CASSGRLDQETQYF. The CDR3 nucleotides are TGTGCCAGCAGCGGTCGACTAGACCAAGAGACCCAGTACTTC.